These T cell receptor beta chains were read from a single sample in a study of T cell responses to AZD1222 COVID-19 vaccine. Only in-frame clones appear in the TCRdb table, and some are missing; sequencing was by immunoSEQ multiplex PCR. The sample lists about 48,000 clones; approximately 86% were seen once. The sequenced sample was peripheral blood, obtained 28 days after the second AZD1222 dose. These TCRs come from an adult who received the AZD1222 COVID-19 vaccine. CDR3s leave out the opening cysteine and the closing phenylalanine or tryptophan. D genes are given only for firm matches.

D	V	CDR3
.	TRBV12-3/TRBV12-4	ASSLDLSYEQY
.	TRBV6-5	ASSSNRDWNTEAF
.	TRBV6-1	ASSERLRDTYEQY
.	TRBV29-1	SVGKLLRGSHISYNEQF
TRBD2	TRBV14	ASSQGGAGVSYEQY
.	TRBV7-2	ASSLLASYEQY
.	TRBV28	ASSLEGYEQY
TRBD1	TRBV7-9	ASSSWDRAYEQY
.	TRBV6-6	ASSYYETQY
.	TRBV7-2	ASSPPRTYNEQF
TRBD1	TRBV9	ASSPRTGAYGYT
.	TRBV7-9	ASSPWVGDTEAF
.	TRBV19	ATADQGTNEKLF
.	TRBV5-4	ASSLGGQRGTGELF
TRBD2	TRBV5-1	ASSWGTSGPTDTQY
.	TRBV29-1	SVEANNEQF
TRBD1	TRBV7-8	ASSLVDRDGDGYT
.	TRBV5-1	ASSPRSGRRDYGYT
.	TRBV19	ASSPPGKGAVGPQETQY
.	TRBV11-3	ASSSPGEETQY
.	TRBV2	ASSAPTFSFSSETQY
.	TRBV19	ASSTSPRADTQY
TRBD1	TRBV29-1	SVVTGGVSLYT
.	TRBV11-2	ASSLSSRASYEQY
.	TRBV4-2	ASSQDGQENEKLF
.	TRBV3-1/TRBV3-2	ASSQARSHGNTIY
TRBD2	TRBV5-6	ASSSGLAGQNTGELF
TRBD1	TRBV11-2	ASSLSTGQTEAF
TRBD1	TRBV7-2	ASTLYRGGEKLF
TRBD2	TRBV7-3	ASSTSGHQETQY
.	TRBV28	ASSRGMWSNQPQH
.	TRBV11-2	ASLGSDYEKLF
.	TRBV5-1	ASSLGGVDTQY
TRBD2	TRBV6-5	ASSSREASNTGELF
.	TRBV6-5	ASSYSSRSGANVLT
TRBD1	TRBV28	ASSLFQGETGELF
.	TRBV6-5	ASSFLWGPRTYEQY
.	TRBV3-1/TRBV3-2	ASSQGGGTEAF